The 11 T cell receptor beta chains in this list originate from one sample, sequenced in a study of T cells after yellow fever vaccination (dated by TCRdb to about 2019). This specimen's treatment or condition label, interpreted: live attenuated yellow fever vaccine strain. Library preparation was by 5' RACE. Sequencing took place on an Illumina HiSeq 2500. Using fastp at Q25 and MiXCR, TCRdb reprocessed the public reads and kept productive beta chains. Records with the same CDR3 protein are collapsed into one entry carrying the most frequent genes and DNA. This sample lists over 65,000 distinct CDR3 sequences; about an eighth were detected once. The top ten hold 20% to 25% of the sample. The sample consisted of CD8+ T cells not binding an NS4B(214-222) dextramer, sorted from PBMCs, taken roughly 20 days after the first yellow fever vaccination. The cell subset or site tag for this specimen amounts to: NS4B epitope dextramer-negative CD8 T cells. These receptors all come from a man between 18 and 35 years old who received the YFV17D yellow fever vaccine.

This clonotype has a handful of counts. This chain uses TRBV11-2 with TRBJ2-1; no firm D call. CDR1 is SGHAT and CDR2 is FQNNGV in the germline V gene. The length of the CDR3 is 12 residues. The V end lost 4 bases, the J end lost 10 bases, and 11 bases lay between the germline ends. The CDR3 spells CASSSGLREQFF. The CDR3 bases are TGTGCCAGCAGCTCCGGGCTTCGAGAGCAGTTCTTC.

The sample holds a few counts of this clonotype. V is TRBV4-1 and J is TRBJ2-2, with 7 nucleotides matching TRBD1. Germline trimming cut 2 bases from V and 1 base from J; bases unmatched to any gene: 7. The germline CDR1 and CDR2 sequences are MGHRA and YSYEKL. The CDR3 covers 17 residues. This chain's CDR3 is CASSQTIGGRNTGELFF. Here the CDR3 DNA reads TGCGCCAGCAGCCAAACTATAGGGGGCAGGAACACCGGGGAGCTGTTTTTT.

The rearrangement links TRBV12-3 or TRBV12-4 to TRBJ2-4; tentative D call: TRBD1 (6 bases). Trimming cost V 7 bases and J 1 base, with 11 bases left between them. CDR3 size: 14 residues. The DNA of the CDR3 is TGTGCCAGCACCCTGGGGGCCGCCAAAAACATTCAGTACTTC. It specifies CASTLGAAKNIQYF.

This chain connects TRBV7-9 to TRBJ2-7, with 8 bases aligning to TRBD1. Germline-derived CDR1 and CDR2 are SEHNR and FQNEAQ (reference sequence). This CDR3 contains 15 residues. After removal of 1 base from V and 4 bases from J, the junction contained 6 bases not matched to a gene. The CDR3 DNA reads TGTGCCAGCAGCTTAGGGACAGGGTTTCTTTACGAGCAGTACTTC. Its translation: CASSLGTGFLYEQYF. Full variable domain (outside the CDR3, taken from reference TRBV7-9 and TRBJ2-7): DTGVSQNPRHKITKRGQNVTFRCDPISEHNRLYWYRQTLGQGPEFLTYFQNEAQLEKSRLLSDRFSAERPKGSFSTLEIQRTEQGDSAMYLCASSLGTGFLYEQYFGPGTRLTVT.

The chain has TRBV4-3 and TRBJ2-3; TRBD2 aligns across 9 bases. J gave up 3 bases and V 6 bases, and 10 bases lay outside the gene matches. Germline assignment: CDR1 LGHNA and CDR2 YSLEER. The CDR3 runs to 16 residues. The CDR3 is CASRKSGGRWTDTQYF. The DNA of the CDR3 is TGCGCCAGCAGAAAAAGCGGGGGGCGGTGGACAGATACGCAGTATTTT.

The rearrangement uses TRBV19 and TRBJ1-5; 7 nucleotides align to TRBD1. The CDR3 runs to 14 residues. Trimming took 10 bases from V and 4 from J; bases not matched to a gene: 10. Germline CDR1 and CDR2: LNHDA and SQIVND (reference sequence). CDR3 in DNA: TGTGCCACTAACTTCAGGGGGAATAATCAGCCCCAGCATTTT. Its protein product is CATNFRGNNQPQHF.

This clonotype was counted ten times or more. This chain uses TRBV20-1 with TRBJ2-5; D assignment may be TRBD1 or TRBD2 (6 bases each). Looked up from germline, CDR1 is DFQATT and CDR2 is SNEGSKA (reference sequence). Trimming shortened V by 0 bases and J by 1 base, and 9 bases separated the two germline ends. The CDR3 totals 14 residues. The CDR3 spells CSARDGGFQETQYF. The CDR3 DNA reads as TGCAGTGCTAGAGACGGGGGCTTCCAAGAGACCCAGTACTTC.

This clonotype has more than one count but fewer than ten. The chain combines TRBV6-4 with TRBJ1-1; D gene unclear. Trimming cost V 6 bases and J 7 bases, with 18 bases left between them. CDR3 length: 14 residues. The germline CDR1 and CDR2 sequences are MRHNA and SNTAGT. The CDR3, as DNA: TGTGCCAGCAGGCCGGAAGGAGGGCCTCTTGAAGCTTTCTTT. It translates to CASRPEGGPLEAFF.

This clonotype was recorded a few times. V gene TRBV11-2 combines with J gene TRBJ2-6, with D possibly matching TRBD1 (6 bases). V gave up 4 bases and J gave up 1 base, with 23 bases separating them. This CDR3 is built from 20 residues. Germline CDR1 reads SGHAT; CDR2 reads FQNNGV. The CDR3 protein is CASSSRLQGPTLSGANVLTF. In DNA form, the CDR3 reads TGTGCCAGCAGCTCGAGGCTTCAGGGGCCTACTTTATCTGGGGCCAACGTCCTGACTTTC.

This clonotype was counted many times. The chain couples TRBV28 to TRBJ1-1, with no clear D. The CDR3 totals 14 residues. The V gene lost 6 bases and the J gene lost 0 bases, with 11 bases spanning the gap. Germline CDR1 and CDR2: MDHEN and SYDVKM. The CDR3 DNA sequence: TGTGCCAGCAGAAACGACCGAATGAACACTGAAGCTTTCTTT. It translates to CASRNDRMNTEAFF. Full variable domain (remainder filled in from reference TRBV28 and TRBJ1-1): DVKVTQSSRYLVKRTGEKVFLECVQDMDHENMFWYRQDPGLGLRLIYFSYDVKMKEKGDIPEGYSVSREKKERFSLILESASTNQTSMYLCASRNDRMNTEAFFGQGTRLTVV.

The chain is built from TRBV29-1 and TRBJ2-7, with 8 bases fitting TRBD1. Per the germline V gene, CDR1 is SQVTM and CDR2 is ANQGSEA. The CDR3 loop spans 14 amino acids. Trimming took 0 bases from V and 3 from J; bases not matched to a gene: 4. CDR3 coding DNA: TGCAGCGTTGAAGAGAAGGGACAGGACTACGAGCAGTACTTC. Its protein product is CSVEEKGQDYEQYF.